The 28 T cell receptor beta chains reported below all come from one sample, sequenced in a study of CD8 T cells in Susac syndrome. The authors reverse transcribed roughly 0.5 to 1 ug RNA with random hexamers. A single record per CDR3 protein comes from TCRdb applying MiXCR to the immunoSEQ multiplex PCR reads. The table shows under 200,000 distinct CDR3 sequences, with approximately 95% occurring only once. What was sequenced was CD8+ T cells from PBMCs. Receptor source: a human donor with multiple sclerosis.

This sequence joins TRBV6-5 and TRBJ1-4; the match to TRBD1 covers 7 bases. The germline V gene encodes CDR1 MNHEY and CDR2 SVGAGI. With 10 bases clipped from V and 8 bases from J, the junction kept 10 bases outside the gene matches. There are 13 residues in the CDR3. The CDR3 DNA reads as TGTGCCACCAAAGAGGGGGCGGGAGAAAAACTGTTTTTT. It codes for CATKEGAGEKLFF.

V is TRBV4-1 and J is TRBJ2-1, with no clear D. The CDR3 consists of 17 residues. Trimming pared 3 bases from V and 7 bases from J, leaving 22 bases between. Germline assignment: CDR1 MGHRA and CDR2 YSYEKL. The CDR3 loop reads CASSHPRAGSMGNEQFF. CDR3 DNA: TGCGCCAGCAGCCATCCTAGGGCAGGTTCTATGGGGAATGAGCAGTTCTTC.

V usage is TRBV20-1 and J usage is TRBJ2-5, with TRBD2 identical over 11 bases. CDR1 DFQATT and CDR2 SNEGSKA come from the germline V gene (reference sequence). V gave up 6 bases and J gave up 1 base; unmatched junction bases: 7. There are 15 residues in the CDR3. Here the CDR3 reads CSAPPGLAVQETQYF. CDR3 bases: TGCAGTGCACCTCCGGGACTAGCGGTCCAAGAGACCCAGTACTTC.

The chain uses TRBV25-1 and TRBJ1-2, with D perhaps TRBD1 (6 bases). V was shortened by 5 bases and J by 1 base, with 8 bases between the two germline ends. The CDR3 is made up of 13 amino acids. CDR1 and CDR2 (germline): MGHDK, SYGVNS. CDR3 nucleotide sequence: TGTGCCAGCAGTCAGGGGAATAACTATGGCTACACCTTC. It encodes CASSQGNNYGYTF.

This chain uses TRBV7-2 with TRBJ2-1; 13 bases are shared with TRBD2. V shed 5 bases, J shed 6 bases, and the junction held 7 bases outside the gene matches. This CDR3 has 16 amino acids. Germline V CDR1 and CDR2: SGHTA, FQGNSA. CDR3 sequence (DNA): TGTGCCAGCAGCGCGATACTAGCGGGAGGGTTCAATGAGCAGTTCTTC. Translating gives CASSAILAGGFNEQFF.

This rearrangement joins TRBV4-2 to TRBJ1-5; 9 positions agree with TRBD1. Trimming at V came to 3 bases and at J to 4 bases, leaving 4 bases not matched to a gene. CDR3 size: 15 residues. CDR1 and CDR2 from the germline V gene are LGHNA and YNFKEQ. Here the CDR3 reads CASSQVGQGNQPQHF. The CDR3, as DNA: TGTGCCAGCAGCCAGGTCGGACAGGGGAATCAGCCCCAGCATTTT.

The chain recombines TRBV20-1 with TRBJ1-1; D unresolved. Deletions cut 6 bases from V and 3 bases from J, with 17 bases between. CDR3 size: 14 residues. Germline assignment: CDR1 DFQATT and CDR2 SNEGSKA (reference sequence). DNA of the CDR3: TGCAGTGCGCGACAACCCGCCGGGTACACTGAAGCTTTCTTT. Translated, it gives CSARQPAGYTEAFF.

The V gene is TRBV20-1, the J gene TRBJ1-2; 7 nucleotides agree with TRBD1. Germline assignment: CDR1 DFQATT and CDR2 SNEGSKA (reference sequence). V lost 0 bases, J lost 4 bases, and 5 bases stayed unmatched. CDR3 length: 14 residues. In DNA, the CDR3 is TGCAGTGCTAGAGAGGCAGGGGGGGTCTATGGCTACACCTTC. Residues: CSAREAGGVYGYTF.

This chain connects TRBV27 to TRBJ1-4; D not resolved. The germline gives CDR1 MNHEY, CDR2 SMNVEV (reference sequence). The V gene lost 3 bases and the J gene lost 0 bases, with 11 bases spanning the gap. The CDR3 totals 16 residues. In DNA, the CDR3 is TGTGCCAGCAGTTTTAACACCCACTCAACTAATGAAAAACTGTTTTTT. Translation gives CASSFNTHSTNEKLFF.

This CDR3 reads CAISESGTSRGADTQYF. The DNA of the CDR3 is TGTGCCATCAGTGAGTCCGGGACCTCAAGGGGAGCAGATACGCAGTATTTT. V is TRBV10-3 and J is TRBJ2-3, with D perhaps assigned TRBD1 or TRBD2 (5 bases each). Trimming stripped 0 bases from V and 4 bases from J, with 17 bases between. The germline V gene encodes CDR1 ENHRY and CDR2 SYGVKD. This CDR3 is built from 17 residues.

This sequence joins TRBV11-2 and TRBJ1-1; the D is unclear. CDR1 is SGHAT and CDR2 is FQNNGV in the germline V gene. Trimming removed 1 base at V and 1 base at J, with 7 bases between. This CDR3 is built from 14 residues. In nucleotides, the CDR3 is TGTGCCAGCAGCTTAGGAGCTGGGAACACTGAAGCTTTCTTT. The encoded protein is CASSLGAGNTEAFF.

The rearrangement uses TRBV5-1 and TRBJ2-7; D is uncertain. This CDR3 has 13 amino acids. Germline CDR1 and CDR2: SGHRS and YFSETQ. V lost 2 bases, J lost 3 bases, and 9 bases lay in between. Here the CDR3 DNA reads TGCGCCAGCAGCTTTTCTTCTGACTACGAGCAGTACTTC. Amino acids: CASSFSSDYEQYF.

The V call is TRBV4-2, the J call TRBJ2-7; TRBD2 aligns across 10 bases. The ends lost 0 bases at V and 3 bases at J; junction bases unmatched: 5. Looked up from germline, CDR1 is LGHNA and CDR2 is YNFKEQ. The CDR3 consists of 16 residues. The CDR3 DNA follows: TGTGCCAGCAGCCAAGATGTTACTAGCGGGGACTACGAGCAGTACTTC. It specifies CASSQDVTSGDYEQYF.

The chain is built from TRBV13 and TRBJ1-4, with D hard to call. The CDR3 runs to 16 residues. From germline, CDR1 is PRHDT and CDR2 FYEKMQ (reference sequence). With 5 bases removed from V and 0 bases from J, the gap between germline ends came to 13 bases. CDR3 nucleotide sequence: TGTGCCAGCAGCCCGACATCGGAACCAACTAATGAAAAACTGTTTTTT. Translation: CASSPTSEPTNEKLFF.

The rearrangement joins TRBV5-6 to TRBJ2-7, with 10 nucleotides matching TRBD1. The CDR3 consists of 15 residues. V gave up 2 bases and J gave up 2 bases; unmatched junction bases: 4. The germline gives CDR1 SGHDT, CDR2 YYEEEE. The chain's CDR3 is CASSFQGQGPYEQYF. The CDR3 DNA sequence: TGTGCCAGCAGCTTTCAGGGACAGGGGCCCTACGAGCAGTACTTC.

The V call is TRBV6-1, the J call TRBJ2-7; weak D call: TRBD2 (6 bases). The V gene's germline CDR1 is MNHNS and CDR2 SASEGT. The CDR3 contains 13 residues. V was pared by 7 bases and J by 3 bases, with 13 bases between. In DNA, the CDR3 is TGTGCCAGCACCTACGGGAGCCGCTACGAGCAGTACTTC. As protein: CASTYGSRYEQYF.

This sequence joins TRBV29-1 and TRBJ1-1, with a tentative D call TRBD1 (6 bases). Germline assignment: CDR1 SQVTM and CDR2 ANQGSEA. The CDR3 extends over 14 amino acids. With 4 bases removed from V and 4 bases from J, the gap between germline ends came to 16 bases. CDR3 DNA sequence: TGCAGCGTTGTACCCAGCACAGGGATCACTGAAGCTTTCTTT. Amino acid sequence: CSVVPSTGITEAFF. Variable domain in full (rest from reference TRBV29-1 and TRBJ1-1): SAVISQKPSRDICQRGTSLTIQCQVDSQVTMMFWYRQQPGQSLTLIATANQGSEATYESGFVIDKFPISRPNLTFSTLTVSNMSPEDSSIYLCSVVPSTGITEAFFGQGTRLTVV.

CDR3 in amino acids: CASSEMGQGYNEQFF. The CDR3 bases are TGTGCCAGCAGTGAAATGGGACAGGGATACAATGAGCAGTTCTTC. The chain uses TRBV6-1 and TRBJ2-1; TRBD1 matches at 9 bases. The V gene end was trimmed by 2 bases and the J gene end by 4 bases; junction bases not matched to a gene: 3. CDR3 size: 15 residues. CDR1 MNHNS and CDR2 SASEGT come from the germline V gene.

V gene TRBV30 combines with J gene TRBJ1-4, with D uncertain. V gave up 5 bases and J gave up 12 bases, with 22 bases separating them. CDR1 and CDR2 from the germline V gene are GTSNPN and SVGIG (reference sequence). This CDR3 region has 14 residues. CDR3 coding DNA: TGTGCCTGGCAGTCTGGCACTAAAGCGGACGAACTGTTTTTT. Translation gives CAWQSGTKADELFF.

This sequence joins TRBV9 and TRBJ2-1, with TRBD2 matching over 9 bases. V lost 3 bases, J lost 8 bases, and 9 bases stayed unmatched. CDR3 length: 15 amino acids. Germline values: CDR1 SGDLS, CDR2 YYNGEE. CDR3 loop: CASSEAGGRLDEQFF. The CDR3 DNA reads as TGTGCCAGCAGCGAGGCGGGAGGGAGGTTGGATGAGCAGTTCTTC.

The genes are TRBV5-4 and TRBJ1-2; D is unclear. Germline assignment: CDR1 SGHNT and CDR2 YYREEE (reference sequence). This CDR3 has 11 amino acids. V was trimmed by 6 bases and J by 8 bases, leaving 11 bases between them. CDR3 sequence: CASTSGVGYTF. DNA of the CDR3: TGTGCCAGCACCTCCGGGGTCGGCTACACCTTC.

The V and J genes are TRBV5-1 and TRBJ1-2, with D tentatively TRBD1 (6 bases). Trimming pared 4 bases from V and 4 bases from J, leaving 20 bases between. Germline V gene sequence: CDR1 SGHRS, CDR2 YFSETQ. CDR3 length equals 16 residues. The CDR3 spells CASSLMTGLVGYGYTF. CDR3 DNA: TGCGCCAGCAGCCTCATGACAGGCCTCGTCGGCTATGGCTACACCTTC.

The V gene is TRBV20-1, the J gene TRBJ2-1; TRBD2 matches 7 bases. CDR3 length: 15 residues. Trimming at V came to 3 bases and at J to 12 bases, leaving 17 bases not matched to a gene. Germline CDR1 DFQATT, CDR2 SNEGSKA (reference sequence). This chain's CDR3 is CSARDYPSRDYAQFF. As DNA, the CDR3 is TGCAGTGCTAGGGATTACCCAAGCCGGGACTACGCGCAGTTCTTC.

The gene calls are TRBV5-1 and TRBJ2-3, with D maybe TRBD1 (6 bases). V was pared by 4 bases and J by 2 bases, with 11 bases between. The CDR3 covers 14 residues. Per germline, CDR1 SGHRS and CDR2 YFSETQ. In DNA form, the CDR3 reads TGCGCCAGCAGCCCCCTGGGGGCCACAGATACGCAGTATTTT. This sequence encodes CASSPLGATDTQYF.

The chain links TRBV15 to TRBJ2-2, with D possibly TRBD1 on 7 matching bases. V was clipped by 4 bases and J by 4 bases, with 13 bases between them. The CDR3 totals 15 residues. Looked up from germline, CDR1 is LNHNV and CDR2 is YYDKDF (reference sequence). The CDR3 protein is CATSIDREATGELFF. The CDR3 region has the DNA TGTGCCACCAGCATTGACAGGGAGGCCACCGGGGAGCTGTTTTTT.

A single count supports this clonotype. The gene calls are TRBV7-8 and TRBJ2-7; the D is unclear. Germline CDR1 and CDR2: SGHVS and FQNEAQ. The CDR3 has 14 amino acids. V lost 5 bases, J lost 2 bases, and 13 bases lay in between. The CDR3 coding sequence is TGTGCCAGCAGCCCCCGTGGGCTAGCCTACGAGCAGTACTTC. This sequence encodes CASSPRGLAYEQYF.

The chain recombines TRBV20-1 with TRBJ2-3, with 9 bases matching TRBD2. The CDR3 length is 15 residues. V shed 6 bases, J shed 1 base, and the junction held 8 bases outside the gene matches. Germline loops: CDR1 DFQATT, CDR2 SNEGSKA (reference sequence). The DNA of the CDR3 is TGCAGTGCCGATGCTAGCGGGATAGGCACAGATACGCAGTATTTT. It codes for CSADASGIGTDTQYF.

The count of this clonotype is one. V is TRBV9 and J is TRBJ2-1; TRBD2 aligns across 10 bases. Germline assignment: CDR1 SGDLS and CDR2 YYNGEE. This CDR3 has 17 residues. The V and J ends lost 3 bases and 1 base, in that order; junction bases with no gene match: 7. The CDR3 loop reads CASSASGRAISYNEQFF. The CDR3 DNA reads as TGTGCCAGCAGCGCTAGCGGGAGAGCGATATCCTACAATGAGCAGTTCTTC.